This passage covers 16 T cell receptor beta chains from one sample sequenced in a study of identical twins (dated by TCRdb to the mid-2010s). Libraries were prepared through 5' RACE. The instrument given in TCRdb is Illumina HiSeq 2000. Starting from the raw public reads, TCRdb applied fastp trimming at Q25, assembled clones with MiXCR and retained in-frame beta chains. Rows are combined by CDR3 protein, so each entry shows the most common genes and DNA. This sample is represented by around 370,000 distinct CDR3 sequences; about 9% of them were singletons. The ten largest clones capture under 10% of the sample. Sequenced material: naive T cells sorted from blood. The cell subset or site tag for this specimen amounts to: cells isolated with a human naive T-cell isolation kit. The receptors originated from a woman aged 50 to 65 in good health.

Points on this clonotype: Since a much larger clone is just one base distant, this may be a read error. In this CDR3 the conserved last residue, phenylalanine or tryptophan, is missing, so a read error is likely. The V gene is TRBV20-1, the J gene TRBJ1-1; D possibly corresponds to TRBD1 (6 bases). This CDR3 has 12 amino acids. The germline V gene encodes CDR1 DFQATT and CDR2 SNEGSKA (reference sequence). V was shortened by 1 base and J by 9 bases, with 12 bases between the two germline ends. In nucleotides, the CDR3 is TGCAGTGCTAGAGCCCCGGACAGAAAAGCTTTCCTT. It yields the protein CSARAPDRKAFL.

J is TRBJ2-7 and V is TRBV6-5, with D tentatively TRBD1 or TRBD2 (5 bases each). The CDR3 is 14 amino acids. Looked up from germline, CDR1 is MNHEY and CDR2 is SVGAGI. Trimming removed 6 bases from V and 2 bases from J, with 14 bases in between. CDR3 loop: CASSPGDGAYEQYV. CDR3 DNA sequence: TGTGCCAGCAGCCCCGGGGACGGCGCCTACGAGCAGTACGTC.

About this clonotype: A read error may explain this, as a much larger clone is one base away. This chain links TRBV7-2 with TRBJ2-5; D not resolved. The CDR3 totals 16 residues. Germline V lookup: CDR1 SGHTA, CDR2 FQGNSA. Trimming removed 10 bases at V and 4 bases at J, with 25 bases between. In DNA, the CDR3 is TGTGCCACCGCACGAGACAATGGACGGCTCTCAGAGACCCAGTACTTC. Its translation is CATARDNGRLSETQYF.

This clonotype was seen more than once but under ten times. The chain carries TRBV18 and TRBJ2-3, with D maybe TRBD1 (5 bases). The CDR3 consists of 16 residues. Trimming took 3 bases from V and 2 from J, leaving 15 bases between them. Germline CDR1 reads KGHSH; CDR2 reads LQKENI. The CDR3 nucleotides read TGTGCCAGCTCACCTACGGAACAGGCATACACAGATACGCAGTATTTT. This codes for CASSPTEQAYTDTQYF.

This clonotype was found many times. The V call is TRBV27, the J call TRBJ2-2; 16 bases align to TRBD2. The CDR3 totals 18 residues. Germline V gene lookup returns CDR1 MNHEY and CDR2 SMNVEV (reference sequence). V lost 3 bases and J lost 4; bases outside the gene matches: 5. The CDR3 DNA sequence: TGTGCCAGCAGTTTGTTGGGACTAGCGGGAGGGATCACCGGGGAGCTGTTTTTT. As protein: CASSLLGLAGGITGELFF.

V and J are TRBV5-1 and TRBJ2-1; TRBD1 agrees at 9 bases. The CDR3 contains 16 residues. V trimming: 4 bases; J trimming: 5 bases; junction bases outside the gene matches: 10. Germline CDR1 reads SGHRS; CDR2 reads YFSETQ. CDR3 in amino acids: CASSPDTGTGHNEQFF. CDR3 sequence (DNA): TGCGCCAGCAGCCCGGATACCGGGACAGGGCACAATGAGCAGTTCTTC.

This clonotype was picked up a small number of times. This chain connects TRBV6-6 to TRBJ2-7; 12 nucleotides match TRBD2. This CDR3 region has 16 residues. The germline CDR1 and CDR2 sequences are MNHNY and SVGAGI (reference sequence). The V and J ends lost 4 bases and 0 bases, in that order; junction bases with no gene match: 4. Here the CDR3 DNA reads TGTGCCAGCAGTTTGAGGACTAGCGGGGTCTCCTACGAGCAGTACTTC. Its protein is CASSLRTSGVSYEQYF.

The CDR3 DNA is TGTGCCAGCAGTTTATTGACGTCTAGCGGAACGTACGAGCAGTACTTC. Translated, it gives CASSLLTSSGTYEQYF. The chain combines TRBV27 with TRBJ2-7, with 7 bases aligning to TRBD2. J lost 4 bases, V lost 1 base, and 10 bases had no gene match. The CDR3 sequence is 16 residues long. From germline, CDR1 is MNHEY and CDR2 SMNVEV (reference sequence).

This clonotype was seen at least ten times. This chain connects TRBV24-1 to TRBJ2-3; the D gene could be TRBD1 or TRBD2 (5 bases each). The CDR3 covers 13 residues. CDR1 is KGHDR and CDR2 is SFDVKD in the germline V gene. Between the trimmed V and J ends, which lost 9 bases and 4 bases, there was a span of 13 bases. The CDR3, as DNA: TGTGCCACCGAGGGGTTCTCCGCAGATACGCAGTATTTT. Translated: CATEGFSADTQYF.

This clonotype was counted only a few times. The rearrangement joins TRBV4-1 to TRBJ2-3; 13 bases map to TRBD2. Germline V lookup: CDR1 MGHRA, CDR2 YSYEKL. The CDR3 has 16 amino acids. V was clipped by 1 base and J by 3 bases; unmatched bases: 1. The CDR3 DNA reads TGCGCCAGCAGCCAAGGGACTAGCGGGAGAACAGATACGCAGTATTTT. It is translated as CASSQGTSGRTDTQYF.

The V and J genes are TRBV9 and TRBJ1-5, with D possibly TRBD1 on 5 matching bases. Trimming removed 3 bases at V and 5 bases at J, with 12 bases between. Germline lookup yields CDR1 SGDLS and CDR2 YYNGEE. The CDR3 loop spans 14 amino acids. CDR3 DNA: TGTGCCAGCAGCGAAGACAGCGGATATCAGCCCCAGCATTTT. It specifies CASSEDSGYQPQHF.

This clonotype came up many times. The chain recombines TRBV24-1 with TRBJ2-2; 10 positions agree with TRBD2. Germline trimming cut 5 bases from V and 2 bases from J; bases unmatched to any gene: 7. The CDR3 consists of 17 residues. Germline V gene lookup returns CDR1 KGHDR and CDR2 SFDVKD. The CDR3 region has the DNA TGTGCCACCAGTGGTCTAGCGGGAGTTGCCAACACCGGGGAGCTGTTTTTT. This sequence encodes CATSGLAGVANTGELFF.

The chain uses TRBV20-1 and TRBJ1-5, with 8 bases fitting TRBD1. This CDR3 spans 14 amino acids. V lost 3 bases to trimming and J lost 6 bases; unmatched junction nucleotides: 7. The germline gives CDR1 DFQATT, CDR2 SNEGSKA (reference sequence). CDR3 bases: TGCAGTGCTAGTCACGGACAGGGCATTCAGCCCCAGCATTTT. It codes for CSASHGQGIQPQHF.

As for this clonotype: The junction departs from germline at one end; a sequencing error may be responsible. The rearrangement joins TRBV29-1 to TRBJ2-5; D perhaps matches TRBD2 (5 bases). Germline assignment: CDR1 SQVTM and CDR2 ANQGSEA. The length of the CDR3 is 14 residues. CDR3 residues: CSVKDNGMGETQYF. CDR3 bases: TGCAGCGTTAAAGATAACGGGATGGGAGAGACCCAGTACTTC.

This clonotype was found a few times. The genes are TRBV20-1 and TRBJ2-7, with a possible D match to TRBD1 (7 bases). This CDR3 spans 12 amino acids. Trimming took 4 bases from V and 6 from J, leaving 13 bases between them. Per the germline V gene, CDR1 is DFQATT and CDR2 is SNEGSKA (reference sequence). The CDR3 spells CSANRGLTEQYF. DNA for the CDR3: TGCAGTGCTAACAGGGGACTCACCGAGCAGTACTTC.

The V gene is TRBV15, the J gene TRBJ1-1; TRBD1 is a possible D gene (6 bases). Germline CDR1 is LNHNV and CDR2 is YYDKDF (reference sequence). The CDR3 is 14 residues long. Trimming removed 0 bases from V and 10 bases from J, with 15 bases in between. This CDR3 reads CATSRDSIGGRAFF. As DNA, the CDR3 is TGTGCCACCAGCAGAGATTCCATCGGGGGGCGAGCTTTCTTT.